The 19 T cell receptor beta chains below were found in one sample sequenced in a study of T-cell memory formation after mild COVID-19. TCRdb ran MiXCR on the 5' RACE reads and lists one entry per CDR3 protein. The sample lists roughly 120,000 distinct CDR3 sequences; around a sixth were seen once. Input material: PBMCs or a T cell subset sorted from them (not recorded which). These receptor sequences come from an adult woman who had mild COVID-19 (a few samples of this study predate the infection). Cell type and time point are not known.

The chain is built from TRBV5-6 and TRBJ1-1; D ambiguous. This CDR3 is built from 14 residues. The V gene's germline CDR1 is SGHDT and CDR2 YYEEEE. Trimming took off 4 bases at V and 4 bases at J, with 14 bases between the two ends. CDR3 DNA sequence: TGTGCCAGCAGCATGCAGCGGTTAGCCACTGAAGCTTTCTTT. This encodes CASSMQRLATEAFF.

The table lists this clonotype with a few counts. This chain uses TRBV24-1 with TRBJ2-5; TRBD1 aligns across 7 bases. Unmatched junction bases numbered 0, after V lost 6 bases and J lost 3 bases. Germline lookup yields CDR1 KGHDR and CDR2 SFDVKD. The CDR3 loop spans 12 amino acids. CDR3 nucleotides: TGTGCCACCAGTACAGGGGAAGAGACCCAGTACTTC. It encodes CATSTGEETQYF.

This clonotype was observed a handful of times. The V gene is TRBV12-3 or TRBV12-4, the J gene TRBJ1-2, with a possible D match to TRBD1 (5 bases). The CDR3 spans 11 residues. V lost 8 bases to trimming and J lost 6 bases, with 10 bases between them. The CDR3 nucleotides read TGTGCCAGCGGGGGGGACGATGGCTACACCTTC. Translation gives CASGGDDGYTF.

The J gene is TRBJ2-1, the V gene TRBV7-9, with 14 bases lining up with TRBD2. The V gene end was trimmed by 5 bases and the J gene end by 5 bases; junction bases not matched to a gene: 5. The CDR3 length is 16 residues. Germline lookup yields CDR1 SEHNR and CDR2 FQNEAQ (reference sequence). CDR3 coding DNA: TGTGCCAGCAGCGCGACTAGCGGGAGGGGCGACAATGAGCAGTTCTTC. Translated: CASSATSGRGDNEQFF.

The rearrangement uses TRBV29-1 and TRBJ2-3; the match to TRBD2 covers 11 bases. The CDR3 is 14 amino acids. J lost 6 bases, V lost 5 bases, and 7 bases had no gene match. Germline CDR1 is SQVTM and CDR2 is ANQGSEA. The CDR3 is CSVWASGRLDTQYF. In DNA, the CDR3 is TGCAGCGTTTGGGCTAGCGGGAGGCTTGATACGCAGTATTTT.

This clonotype appeared a few times. V and J are TRBV7-9 and TRBJ2-2, with D perhaps matching TRBD1 (6 bases). Germline V gene lookup returns CDR1 SEHNR and CDR2 FQNEAQ (reference sequence). This CDR3 is built from 13 residues. The CDR3 region has the DNA TGTGCTACCCCCCCAGGGGTCACCGGGGAGCTGTTTTTT. It specifies CATPPGVTGELFF.

This clonotype was found many times. The chain employs TRBV5-6 and TRBJ2-1; 8 bases agree with TRBD2. The CDR3 is 16 amino acids. The V segment lost 1 base and the J segment 2 bases; nucleotides outside the gene matches: 5. Germline V gives CDR1 SGHDT, CDR2 YYEEEE. In nucleotides, the CDR3 is TGTGCCAGCAGCTTGAACGGGGGGGTGACCTACAATGAGCAGTTCTTC. This gives the protein CASSLNGGVTYNEQFF.

The genes are TRBV30 and TRBJ2-7, with D possibly being TRBD1 (5 bases). The V end was cut by 5 bases, the J end by 5 bases, with 16 bases between. This CDR3 spans 13 amino acids. Germline values: CDR1 GTSNPN, CDR2 SVGIG (reference sequence). CDR3: CAWGARVTHEQYF. Here the CDR3 DNA reads TGTGCCTGGGGGGCCAGGGTTACCCACGAGCAGTACTTC.

This clonotype was seen a few times. The V and J genes are TRBV5-4 and TRBJ1-5; D uncertain. CDR3 length equals 9 residues. V was pared by 4 bases and J by 15 bases, with 8 bases between. The germline gives CDR1 SGHNT, CDR2 YYREEE (reference sequence). The CDR3 DNA is TGTGCCAGCAGCCACCCCGGGCATTTT. Translated: CASSHPGHF. The whole variable domain, remainder taken from reference TRBV5-4 and TRBJ1-5, is ETGVTQSPTHLIKTRGQQVTLRCSSQSGHNTVSWYQQALGQGPQFIFQYYREEENGRGNFPPRFSGLQFPNYSSELNVNALELDDSALYLCASSHPGHFGDGTRLSIL.

This clonotype was found a few times. The chain recombines TRBV3-1 with TRBJ2-3; D is uncertain. This CDR3 is built from 13 residues. V lost 0 bases and J lost 6, with 7 bases in between. Germline CDR1 LGHDT, CDR2 YNNKEL (reference sequence). In nucleotides, the CDR3 is TGTGCCAGCAGCCAAGACAGTTTGGATACGCAGTATTTT. Its protein product is CASSQDSLDTQYF.

The CDR3 sequence is CASSPLGAGGVYNEQFF. The CDR3 DNA sequence: TGTGCCAGCTCCCCCTTGGGGGCGGGCGGAGTTTACAATGAGCAGTTCTTC. The genes are TRBV18 and TRBJ2-1; possibly TRBD1 for D (6 bases). CDR1 is KGHSH and CDR2 is LQKENI in the germline V gene. Trimming removed 6 bases at V and 4 bases at J, with 22 bases between. This CDR3 comprises 17 residues.

This clonotype was found a few times. The CDR3 nucleotides read TGTGCCAGCAGTGAACCGACTAGCGGGAGCACAGATACGCAGTATTTT. It codes for CASSEPTSGSTDTQYF. V gene TRBV2 combines with J gene TRBJ2-3, with 10 nucleotides matching TRBD2. J was trimmed by 0 bases and V by 2 bases; bases with no gene match: 2. The germline V gene has CDR1 SNHLY and CDR2 FYNNEI. This CDR3 is 16 amino acids long.

This clonotype was seen more than once but under ten times. This rearrangement joins TRBV12-3 or TRBV12-4 to TRBJ2-3; a possible D gene is TRBD2 (5 bases). The ends were cut back, 6 bases at V and 2 bases at J, with 12 bases in the middle. CDR3 length: 14 residues. The CDR3 DNA sequence: TGTGCCAGCAGACTAGGAACGGTCACAGATACGCAGTATTTT. Translated: CASRLGTVTDTQYF.

The chain recombines TRBV12-3 or TRBV12-4 with TRBJ1-5; TRBD1 aligns across 8 bases. The CDR3 is made up of 15 amino acids. The V and J ends lost 5 bases and 7 bases, in that order; junction bases with no gene match: 10. The CDR3 sequence is CASSIGQGGLQPQHF. Here the CDR3 DNA reads TGTGCCAGCAGTATCGGACAGGGTGGACTGCAGCCCCAGCATTTT.

The chain recombines TRBV10-3 with TRBJ1-1; 8 positions agree with TRBD1. The CDR3 runs to 15 residues. Germline CDR1 is ENHRY and CDR2 is SYGVKD. Trimming took 6 bases from V and 3 from J; bases not matched to a gene: 9. In nucleotides, the CDR3 is TGTGCCATCAGGGCCCCCGGACAGGGTCACACTGAAGCTTTCTTT. Its translation: CAIRAPGQGHTEAFF.

The J gene is TRBJ1-1, the V gene TRBV30, with 12 bases lining up with TRBD1. Germline V gives CDR1 GTSNPN, CDR2 SVGIG (reference sequence). The junction had 7 bases not matched to a gene; V was cut back by 8 bases and J by 3 bases. CDR3 length: 14 residues. This CDR3 reads CAGTGGGWYTEAFF. The DNA of the CDR3 is TGTGCCGGGACAGGGGGCGGTTGGTACACTGAAGCTTTCTTT.

Written as DNA, the CDR3 is TGTGCCAGCAGCGGACTAGCGGTTGAGCAGTTCTTC. Translated, it gives CASSGLAVEQFF. The chain is built from TRBV12-3 or TRBV12-4 and TRBJ2-1; 10 positions match TRBD2. After removal of 6 bases from V and 9 bases from J, the junction contained 2 bases not matched to a gene. This CDR3 comprises 12 residues.

CDR3 bases: TGTGCCAGCAGCCGACAGGATGGCTATGGCTACACCTTC. Amino acids: CASSRQDGYGYTF. The chain joins TRBV7-6 to TRBJ1-2; TRBD1 is a possible D gene (6 bases). Trimming stripped 5 bases from V and 4 bases from J, with 11 bases between. The CDR3 consists of 13 residues. CDR1 SGHVS and CDR2 FNYEAQ come from the germline V gene.

This clonotype turned up a few times. This chain connects TRBV24-1 to TRBJ2-1, with D hard to call. CDR3 length equals 11 residues. The V end was cut by 5 bases, the J end by 7 bases, with 5 bases between. Per germline, CDR1 KGHDR and CDR2 SFDVKD. CDR3 loop: CATSAQNEQFF. CDR3 nucleotide sequence: TGTGCCACCAGTGCCCAAAATGAGCAGTTCTTC.